The source of this TCR beta chain is a study of blood T cell repertoires in COVID-19. Study context: Researchers got acute and convalescent COVID-19 samples from the United States, Italy and Spain. The cDNA or gDNA used as material had been derived from T cells, B-cell-depleted T cells, or PBMCs.

CDR3 length: 14 amino acids. The V and J ends lost 3 bases and 0 bases respectively, with 9 bases between them. Germline lookup yields CDR1 GTSNPN and CDR2 SVGIG (reference sequence). Per the study methods: Amplification of reference gene primers provided the estimated nucleated cell counts. Measured with immunoSEQ multiplex PCR; TCRdb has only the in-frame clones, and not every one. The V and J calls and clone size come from that table; D and trimming were worked out from the DNA. The data contain about 220,000 clones, roughly 84% of them singletons. The sample was peripheral blood. The rearrangement links TRBV30 to TRBJ1-5, with D possibly being TRBD1 (6 bases). This TCR was recovered from a woman aged 60 to 75 who had recovered from COVID-19. CDR3 in DNA: TGTGCCTGGAGCGCGACAGGTAGCAATCAGCCCCAGCATTTT. The encoded protein is CAWSATGSNQPQHF.